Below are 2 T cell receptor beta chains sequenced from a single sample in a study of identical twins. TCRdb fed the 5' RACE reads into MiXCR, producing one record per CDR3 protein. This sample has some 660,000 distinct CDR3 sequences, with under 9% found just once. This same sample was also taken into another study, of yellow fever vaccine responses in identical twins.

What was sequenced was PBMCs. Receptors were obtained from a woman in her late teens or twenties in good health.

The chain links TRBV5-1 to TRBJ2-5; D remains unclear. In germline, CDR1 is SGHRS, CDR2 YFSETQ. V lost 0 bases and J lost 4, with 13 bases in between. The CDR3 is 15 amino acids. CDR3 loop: CASSLVFGIGETQYF. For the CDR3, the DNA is TGCGCCAGCAGCTTGGTATTCGGAATCGGAGAGACCCAGTACTTC.

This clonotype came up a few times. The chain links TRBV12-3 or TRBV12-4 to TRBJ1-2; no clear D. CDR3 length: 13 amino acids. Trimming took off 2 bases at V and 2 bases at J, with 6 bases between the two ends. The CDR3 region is CASSLLVNYGYTF. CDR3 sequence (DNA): TGTGCCAGCAGTTTATTGGTAAACTATGGCTACACCTTC.